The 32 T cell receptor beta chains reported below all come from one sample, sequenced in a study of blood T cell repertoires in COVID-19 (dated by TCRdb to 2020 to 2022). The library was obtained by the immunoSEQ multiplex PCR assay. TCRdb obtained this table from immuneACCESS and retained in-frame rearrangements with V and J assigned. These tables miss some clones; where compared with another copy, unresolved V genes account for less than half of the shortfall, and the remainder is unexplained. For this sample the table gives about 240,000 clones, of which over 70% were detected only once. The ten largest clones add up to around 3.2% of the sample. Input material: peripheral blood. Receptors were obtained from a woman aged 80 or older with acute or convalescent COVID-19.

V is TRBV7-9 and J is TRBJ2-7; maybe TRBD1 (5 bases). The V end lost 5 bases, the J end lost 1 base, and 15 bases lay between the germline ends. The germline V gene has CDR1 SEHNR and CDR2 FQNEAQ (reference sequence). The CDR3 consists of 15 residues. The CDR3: CASSTREAGSYEQYF. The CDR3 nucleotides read TGTGCCAGCAGCACCCGCGAGGCAGGGTCCTACGAGCAGTACTTC.

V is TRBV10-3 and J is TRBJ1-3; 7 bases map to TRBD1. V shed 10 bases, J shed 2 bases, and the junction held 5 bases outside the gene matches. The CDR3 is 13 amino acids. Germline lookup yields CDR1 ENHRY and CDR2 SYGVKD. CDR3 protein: CANRDSTGNTIYF. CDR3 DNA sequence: TGTGCCAACCGGGACAGTACTGGAAACACCATATATTTT.

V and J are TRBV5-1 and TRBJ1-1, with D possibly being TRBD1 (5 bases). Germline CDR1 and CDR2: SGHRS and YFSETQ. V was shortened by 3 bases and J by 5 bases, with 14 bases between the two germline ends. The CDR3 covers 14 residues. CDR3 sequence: CASSSLAGQTEAFF. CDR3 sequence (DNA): TGCGCCAGCAGCTCATTGGCAGGGCAAACTGAAGCTTTCTTT.

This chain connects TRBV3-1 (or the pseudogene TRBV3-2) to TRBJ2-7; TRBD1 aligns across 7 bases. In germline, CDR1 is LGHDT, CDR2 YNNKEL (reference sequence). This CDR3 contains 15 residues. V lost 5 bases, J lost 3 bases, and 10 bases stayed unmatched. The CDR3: CASSARQGSGYEQYF. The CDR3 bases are TGTGCCAGCAGCGCTCGACAGGGTTCGGGCTACGAGCAGTACTTC.

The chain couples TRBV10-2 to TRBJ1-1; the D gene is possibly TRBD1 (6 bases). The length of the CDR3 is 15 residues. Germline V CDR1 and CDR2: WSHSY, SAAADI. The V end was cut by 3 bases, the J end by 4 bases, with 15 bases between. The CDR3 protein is CASSEGRRGGTEAFF. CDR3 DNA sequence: TGCGCCAGCAGTGAAGGAAGAAGGGGGGGCACTGAAGCTTTCTTT.

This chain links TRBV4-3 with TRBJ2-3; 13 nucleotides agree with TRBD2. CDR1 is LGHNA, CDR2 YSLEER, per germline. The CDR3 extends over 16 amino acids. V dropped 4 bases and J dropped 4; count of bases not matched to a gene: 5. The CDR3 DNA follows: TGCGCCAGCAGCCCCGACACTAGCGGGGGGGCAGATACGCAGTATTTT. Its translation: CASSPDTSGGADTQYF.

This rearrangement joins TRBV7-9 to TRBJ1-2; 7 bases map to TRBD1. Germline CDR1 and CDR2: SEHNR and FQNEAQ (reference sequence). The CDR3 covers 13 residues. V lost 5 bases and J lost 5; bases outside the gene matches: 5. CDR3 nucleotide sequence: TGTGCCAGCAGCATCGACAGGGATTATGGCTACACCTTC. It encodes CASSIDRDYGYTF.

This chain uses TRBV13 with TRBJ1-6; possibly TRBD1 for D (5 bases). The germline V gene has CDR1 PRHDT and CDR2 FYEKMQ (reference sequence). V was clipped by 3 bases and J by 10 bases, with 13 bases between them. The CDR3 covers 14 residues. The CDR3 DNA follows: TGTGCCAGCAGCTTGGGCAGGGCACAATCACCCCTCCACTTT. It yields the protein CASSLGRAQSPLHF. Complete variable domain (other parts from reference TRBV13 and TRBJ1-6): AAGVIQSPRHLIKEKRETATLKCYPIPRHDTVYWYQQGPGQDPQFLISFYEKMQSDKGSIPDRFSAQQFSDYHSELNMSSLELGDSALYFCASSLGRAQSPLHFGNGTRLTVT.

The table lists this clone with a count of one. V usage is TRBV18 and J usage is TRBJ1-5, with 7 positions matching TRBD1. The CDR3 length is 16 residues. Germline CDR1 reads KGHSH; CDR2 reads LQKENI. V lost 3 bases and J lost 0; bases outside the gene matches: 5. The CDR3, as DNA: TGTGCCAGCTCACCTGGACAGGTTAATAGCAATCAGCCCCAGCATTTT. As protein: CASSPGQVNSNQPQHF.

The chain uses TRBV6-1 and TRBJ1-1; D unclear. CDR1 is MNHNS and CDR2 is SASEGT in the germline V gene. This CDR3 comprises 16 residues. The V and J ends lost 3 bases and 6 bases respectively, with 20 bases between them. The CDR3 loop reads CASSESPHFTNPEAFF. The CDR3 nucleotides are TGTGCCAGCAGTGAGAGTCCCCACTTCACTAACCCTGAAGCTTTCTTT.

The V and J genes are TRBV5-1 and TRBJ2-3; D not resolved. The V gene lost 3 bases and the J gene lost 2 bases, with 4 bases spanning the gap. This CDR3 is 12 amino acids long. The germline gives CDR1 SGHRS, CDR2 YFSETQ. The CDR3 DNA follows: TGCGCCAGCAGCTCTTTCACAGATACGCAGTATTTT. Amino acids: CASSSFTDTQYF.

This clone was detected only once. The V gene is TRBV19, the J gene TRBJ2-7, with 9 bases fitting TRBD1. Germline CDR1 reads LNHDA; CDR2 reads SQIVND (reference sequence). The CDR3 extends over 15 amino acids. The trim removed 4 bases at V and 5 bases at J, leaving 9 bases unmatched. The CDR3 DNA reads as TGTGCCAGTAGTACCCGTCGGGACAGGGTTAACGAGCAGTACTTC. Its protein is CASSTRRDRVNEQYF.

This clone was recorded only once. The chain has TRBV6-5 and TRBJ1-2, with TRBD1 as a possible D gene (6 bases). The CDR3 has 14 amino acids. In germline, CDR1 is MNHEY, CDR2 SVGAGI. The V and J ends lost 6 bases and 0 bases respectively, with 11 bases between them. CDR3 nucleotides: TGTGCCAGCAGCGGACAGAGCACTAACTATGGCTACACCTTC. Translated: CASSGQSTNYGYTF.

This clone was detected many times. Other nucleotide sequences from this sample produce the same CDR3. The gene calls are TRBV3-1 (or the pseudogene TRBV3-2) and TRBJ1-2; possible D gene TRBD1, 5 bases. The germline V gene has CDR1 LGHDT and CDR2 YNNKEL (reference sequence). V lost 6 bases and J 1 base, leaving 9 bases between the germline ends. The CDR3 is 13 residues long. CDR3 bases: TGTGCCAGCAGAAGCAGGGTTAACTATGGCTACACCTTC. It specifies CASRSRVNYGYTF.

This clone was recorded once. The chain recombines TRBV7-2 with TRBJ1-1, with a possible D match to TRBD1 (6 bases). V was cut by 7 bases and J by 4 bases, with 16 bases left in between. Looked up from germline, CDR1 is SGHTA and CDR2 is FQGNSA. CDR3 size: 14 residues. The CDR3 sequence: CASTKTGFFTEAFF. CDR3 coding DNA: TGTGCCAGCACCAAAACAGGGTTCTTCACTGAAGCTTTCTTT. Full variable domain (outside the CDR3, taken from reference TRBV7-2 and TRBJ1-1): GAGVSQSPSNKVTEKGKDVELRCDPISGHTALYWYRQSLGQGLEFLIYFQGNSAPDKSGLPSDRFSAERTGGSVSTLTIQRTQQEDSAVYLCASTKTGFFTEAFFGQGTRLTVV.

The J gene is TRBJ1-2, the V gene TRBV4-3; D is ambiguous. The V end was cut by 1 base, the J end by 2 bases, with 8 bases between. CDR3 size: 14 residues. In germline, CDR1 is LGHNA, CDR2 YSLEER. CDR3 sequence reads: CASSQAVSNYGYTF. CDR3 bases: TGCGCCAGCAGCCAAGCGGTTTCCAACTATGGCTACACCTTC.

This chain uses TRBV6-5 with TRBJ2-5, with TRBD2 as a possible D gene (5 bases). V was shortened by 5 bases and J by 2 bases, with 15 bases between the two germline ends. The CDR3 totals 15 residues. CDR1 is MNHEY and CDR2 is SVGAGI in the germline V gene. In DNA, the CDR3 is TGTGCCAGCAGTCCATTCGGGATTCCACAAGAGACCCAGTACTTC. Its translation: CASSPFGIPQETQYF.

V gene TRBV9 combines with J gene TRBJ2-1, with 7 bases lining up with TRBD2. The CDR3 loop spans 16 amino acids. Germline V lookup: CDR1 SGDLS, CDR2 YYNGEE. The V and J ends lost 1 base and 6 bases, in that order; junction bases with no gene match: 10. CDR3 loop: CASSVRGDPGGNEQFF. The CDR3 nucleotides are TGTGCCAGCAGCGTACGGGGGGACCCCGGAGGCAATGAGCAGTTCTTC.

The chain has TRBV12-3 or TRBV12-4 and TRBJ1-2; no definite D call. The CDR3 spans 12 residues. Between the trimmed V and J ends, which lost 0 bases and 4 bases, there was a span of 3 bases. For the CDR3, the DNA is TGTGCCAGCAGTTTAGCCAGCTATGGCTACACCTTC. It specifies CASSLASYGYTF.

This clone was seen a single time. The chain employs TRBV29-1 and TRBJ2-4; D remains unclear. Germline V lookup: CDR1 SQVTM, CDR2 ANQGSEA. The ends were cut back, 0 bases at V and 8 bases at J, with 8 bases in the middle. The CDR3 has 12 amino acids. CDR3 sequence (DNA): TGCAGCGTTGAAGAGTACAGTGACATTCAGTACTTC. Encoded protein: CSVEEYSDIQYF.

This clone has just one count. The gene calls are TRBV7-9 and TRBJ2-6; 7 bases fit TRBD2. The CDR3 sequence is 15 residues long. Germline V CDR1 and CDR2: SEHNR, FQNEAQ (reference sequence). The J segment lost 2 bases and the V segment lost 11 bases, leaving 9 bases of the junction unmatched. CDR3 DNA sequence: TGTGCCTGTTTTCGGGCGGGAGCTGGGGCCAACGTCCTGACTTTC. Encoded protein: CACFRAGAGANVLTF. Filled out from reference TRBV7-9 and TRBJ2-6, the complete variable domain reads DTGVSQNPRHKITKRGQNVTFRCDPISEHNRLYWYRQTLGQGPEFLTYFQNEAQLEKSRLLSDRFSAERPKGSFSTLEIQRTEQGDSAMYLCACFRAGAGANVLTFGAGSRLTVL.

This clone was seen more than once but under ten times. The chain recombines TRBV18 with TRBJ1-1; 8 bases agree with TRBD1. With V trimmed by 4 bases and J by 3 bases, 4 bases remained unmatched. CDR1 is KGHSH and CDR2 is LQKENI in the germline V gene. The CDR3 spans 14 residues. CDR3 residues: CASSLTGGDTEAFF. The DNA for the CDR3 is TGTGCCAGCTCACTTACAGGGGGGGACACTGAAGCTTTCTTT.

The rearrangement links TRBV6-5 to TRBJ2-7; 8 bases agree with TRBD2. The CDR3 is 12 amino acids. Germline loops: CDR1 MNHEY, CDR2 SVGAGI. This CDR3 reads CATSGQSYEQYF. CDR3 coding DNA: TGTGCAACTAGCGGTCAATCCTACGAGCAGTACTTC.

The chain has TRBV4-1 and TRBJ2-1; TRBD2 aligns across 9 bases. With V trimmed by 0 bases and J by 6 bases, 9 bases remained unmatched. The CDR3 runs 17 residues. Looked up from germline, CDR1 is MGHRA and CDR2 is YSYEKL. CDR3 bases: TGCGCCAGCAGCCAAGATTTAGAGCGGGAGGTCGCCAATGAGCAGTTCTTC. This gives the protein CASSQDLEREVANEQFF.

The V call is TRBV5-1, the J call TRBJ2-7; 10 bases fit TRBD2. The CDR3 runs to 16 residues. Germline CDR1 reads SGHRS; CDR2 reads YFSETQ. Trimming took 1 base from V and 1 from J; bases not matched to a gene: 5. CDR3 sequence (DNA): TGCGCCAGCAGCTTGACTGGGACTAGCGATTCCTACGAGCAGTACTTC. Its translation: CASSLTGTSDSYEQYF.

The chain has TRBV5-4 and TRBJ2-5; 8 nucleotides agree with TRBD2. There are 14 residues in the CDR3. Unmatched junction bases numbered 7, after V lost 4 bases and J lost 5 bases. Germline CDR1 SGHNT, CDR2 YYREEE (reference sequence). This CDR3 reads CASSAAGARETQYF. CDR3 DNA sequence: TGTGCCAGCAGCGCAGCGGGAGCGAGGGAGACCCAGTACTTC.

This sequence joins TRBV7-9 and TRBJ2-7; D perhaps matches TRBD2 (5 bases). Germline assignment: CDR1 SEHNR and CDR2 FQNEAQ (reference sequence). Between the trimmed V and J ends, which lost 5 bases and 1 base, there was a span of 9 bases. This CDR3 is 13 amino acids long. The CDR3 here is CASSLSASYEQYF. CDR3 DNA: TGTGCCAGCAGCCTTAGCGCTTCCTACGAGCAGTACTTC.

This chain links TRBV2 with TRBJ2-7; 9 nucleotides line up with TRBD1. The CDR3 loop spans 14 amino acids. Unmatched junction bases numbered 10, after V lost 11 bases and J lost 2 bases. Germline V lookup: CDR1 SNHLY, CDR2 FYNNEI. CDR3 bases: TGTGCCGGAGCGCAGAGACAGGGGGCCTACGAGCAGTACTTC. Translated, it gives CAGAQRQGAYEQYF.

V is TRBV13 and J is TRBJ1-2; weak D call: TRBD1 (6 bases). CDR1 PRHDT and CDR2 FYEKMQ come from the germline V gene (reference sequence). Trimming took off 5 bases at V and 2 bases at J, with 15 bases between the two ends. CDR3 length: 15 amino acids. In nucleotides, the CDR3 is TGTGCCAGCAGCCCTAGACAGGTCGCAAACTATGGCTACACCTTC. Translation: CASSPRQVANYGYTF.

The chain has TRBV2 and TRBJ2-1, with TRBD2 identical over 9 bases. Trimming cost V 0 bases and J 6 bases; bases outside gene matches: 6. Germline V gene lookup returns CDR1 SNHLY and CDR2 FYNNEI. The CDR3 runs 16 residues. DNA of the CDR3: TGTGCCAGCAGTGAAGCATCGCGCGGGGGGGCCAATGAGCAGTTCTTC. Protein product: CASSEASRGGANEQFF.

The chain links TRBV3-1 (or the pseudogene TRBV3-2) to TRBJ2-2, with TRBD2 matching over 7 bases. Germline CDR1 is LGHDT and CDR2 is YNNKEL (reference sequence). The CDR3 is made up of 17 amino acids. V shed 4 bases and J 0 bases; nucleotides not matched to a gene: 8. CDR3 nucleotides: TGTGCCAGCAGCCTCCTCCTGACTAGCCCGAACACCGGGGAGCTGTTTTTT. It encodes CASSLLLTSPNTGELFF.

The CDR3 loop is CASSYSGRATYTEAFF. The CDR3 nucleotides are TGTGCCAGCAGCTACTCGGGGAGGGCGACGTACACTGAAGCTTTCTTT. The genes are TRBV7-9 and TRBJ1-1; D remains ambiguous. Germline V gene lookup returns CDR1 SEHNR and CDR2 FQNEAQ (reference sequence). The ends were cut back, 4 bases at V and 3 bases at J, with 18 bases in the middle. The CDR3 is 16 amino acids.